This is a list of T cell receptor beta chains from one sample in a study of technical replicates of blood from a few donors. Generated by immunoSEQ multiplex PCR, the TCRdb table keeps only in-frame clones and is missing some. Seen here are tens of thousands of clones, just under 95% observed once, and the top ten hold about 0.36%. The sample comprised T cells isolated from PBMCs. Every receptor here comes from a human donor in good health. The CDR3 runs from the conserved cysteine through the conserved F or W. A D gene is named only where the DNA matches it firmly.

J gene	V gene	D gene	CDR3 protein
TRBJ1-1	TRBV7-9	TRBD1	CASSWGQVNLYTEAFF
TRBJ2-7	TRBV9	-	CASSPPDSEQYF
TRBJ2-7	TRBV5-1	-	CASRTGGSEQYF
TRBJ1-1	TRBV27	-	CASSLATFNTEAFF
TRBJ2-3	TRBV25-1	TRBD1	CASSEYRTGSTDTQYF
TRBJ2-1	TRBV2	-	CASSQGAYNEQFF
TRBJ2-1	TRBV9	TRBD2	CASSVNSGRVSEQFF
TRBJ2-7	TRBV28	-	CASAKLEDEQYF
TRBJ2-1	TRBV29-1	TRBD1	CSVVSGQGINEQFF
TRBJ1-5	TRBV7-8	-	CASSLAPGGNQPQHF
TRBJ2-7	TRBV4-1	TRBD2	CASSRAAGATGGEQYF
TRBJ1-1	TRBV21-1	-	CASTPRRRRKTEAFF
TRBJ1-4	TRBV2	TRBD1	CASLDREALGLFF
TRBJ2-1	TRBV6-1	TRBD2	CASSEAGLAVDNEQFF
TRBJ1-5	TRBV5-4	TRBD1	CASSSEPGGANQPQHF
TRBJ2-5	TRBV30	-	CASYGGQETQYF
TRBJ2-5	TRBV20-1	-	CSARSGTQYF
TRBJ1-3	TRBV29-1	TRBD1	CSVGGQGRGNTIYF
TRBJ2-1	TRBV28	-	CASSHPPQVIYEQFF
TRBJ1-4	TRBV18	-	CASSPPPGWEKLFF
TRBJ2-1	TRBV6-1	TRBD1	CASRNRQGGNNEQFF
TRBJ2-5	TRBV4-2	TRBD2	CASSQEPLAGQETQYF
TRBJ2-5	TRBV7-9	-	CASSLLQREIGGRETQYF
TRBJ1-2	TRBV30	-	CAWSSPSTGKDGYTF
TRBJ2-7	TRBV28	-	CASSTKTYEQYF
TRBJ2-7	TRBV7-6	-	CASSLRTAEIYEQYF